This T cell receptor (beta chain) was observed in a study of T cell responses to AZD1222 COVID-19 vaccine. The CDR3 sequence is 14 residues long. TCRdb keeps only in-frame clones here, not all; method: immunoSEQ multiplex PCR. This sample has some 160,000 clones; about 92% occur once, and the top ten carry about 1%. This clonotype originated in an adult in good health. V and J are TRBV21-1 and TRBJ2-7. TRBV21-1 is marked as a pseudogene. The source material was peripheral blood, sampled on day 0 of AZD1222 vaccination. The CDR3 loop is CASSKARFGYEQYF. Written as DNA, the CDR3 is TGTGCCAGCAGCAAAGCTCGTTTTGGCTACGAGCAGTACTTC.